A selection of T cell receptor beta chains follows, all from one sample in a study of blood T cell repertoires in COVID-19. Sequencing was performed with immunoSEQ multiplex PCR; in TCRdb, only in-frame clones are kept and a portion is missing. Of 130,000 to 150,000 clones detected, around 83% appear once; the ten largest clones hold 9.2%. Source material: PBMCs or T cells enriched from blood (not recorded which). These receptors originate from a man aged 45-65 years who had recovered from COVID-19. Each CDR3 is given with its conserved first and last residue. D genes are given only for firm matches. Part of the rows lack a size; the others show once, few, many or a class for expanded clones.

TRBV24-1,.,.,TRBJ2-1,TGTGCCACCAGTGATTTGTTAGCCGGGGGGCGGAATGAGCAGTTCTTC,CATSDLLAGGRNEQFF
TRBV5-1,.,.,TRBJ1-1,TGCGCCAGCAGCTTGGGGGTTAGCAGGGGCACTGAAGCTTTCTTT,CASSLGVSRGTEAFF
TRBV4-3,.,.,TRBJ1-5,TGCGCCAGCAGCCCTCGACGGGGGAATCAGCCCCAGCATTTT,CASSPRRGNQPQHF
TRBV23-1,.,once,TRBJ1-1,TGCGCCAGCAGTCAGAACACGTTGAGGGTTGGAAGCACTGAAGCTTTCTTT,CASSQNTLRVGSTEAFF
TRBV19,.,.,TRBJ1-3,TGTGCCAGTACCCTCAAGACGGGGATTGGGAACACCATATATTTT,CASTLKTGIGNTIYF
TRBV6-6,.,.,TRBJ2-1,TGTGCCAGCAGTTACAGGAGCTGGGATGAGCAGTTCTTC,CASSYRSWDEQFF
TRBV28,TRBD1,.,TRBJ2-5,TGTGCCAGCAGTTTCACAGGGGGATGGGGCCAAGAGACCCAGTACTTC,CASSFTGGWGQETQYF
TRBV5-6,.,.,TRBJ1-1,TGTGCCAGCAGCTCTCTTCAGGGTTCCACTGAAGCTTTCTTT,CASSSLQGSTEAFF
TRBV11-2,.,.,TRBJ2-3,TGTGCCAGCAGTCTATCACTTTCCGATACGCAGTATTTT,CASSLSLSDTQYF
TRBV7-2,TRBD1,.,TRBJ1-1,TGTGCCAGCAGCTCCCGACAGGGGTTAACAACTGAAGCTTTCTTT,CASSSRQGLTTEAFF
TRBV19,.,.,TRBJ1-2,TGTGCCAGTGTGGGGGGAGCGAACTATGGCTACACCTTC,CASVGGANYGYTF
TRBV9,TRBD2,.,TRBJ2-1,TGTGCCAGTATGCGGGGGGCCAGTACCTACAATGAGCAGTTCTTC,CASMRGASTYNEQFF
TRBV6-6,TRBD1,.,TRBJ1-5,TGTGCCAGCAGTTACTTCCCAGGGGGTCAGCCCCAGCATTTT,CASSYFPGGQPQHF
TRBV14,.,.,TRBJ1-6,TGTGCCAGCAGCCAAGGGCCCCCAGACAGGAGGAATTCACCCCTCCACTTT,CASSQGPPDRRNSPLHF
TRBV7-8,.,.,TRBJ1-1,TGTGCCAGCAGCAGCGACAGGTACCGTGCGAACACTGAAGCTTTCTTT,CASSSDRYRANTEAFF
TRBV18,.,once,TRBJ1-2,TGTGCCAGCTCACCTGACCTCCGGGGACTTCGGGGCTACACCTTC,CASSPDLRGLRGYTF
TRBV19,TRBD2,.,TRBJ2-1,TGTGCCAGTAGTATCGGACTAGCGGGGGCGGATGAGCAGTTCTTC,CASSIGLAGADEQFF
TRBV14,.,.,TRBJ2-7,TGTGCCAGCAGCCAACCTCCGACAGCCCCAAGGCCCTCAACCTACGAGCAGTACTTC,CASSQPPTAPRPSTYEQYF
TRBV7-2,TRBD1,.,TRBJ1-6,TGTGCCAGCGGTGCAGGGGGCTATAATTCACCCCTCCACTTT,CASGAGGYNSPLHF
TRBV4-3,TRBD1,few,TRBJ1-5,TGCGCCAGCAGCCAAGACGGACAGGGTAATCAGCCCCAGCATTTT,CASSQDGQGNQPQHF
TRBV19,.,.,TRBJ1-6,TGTGCCAGTAGTATAGGAGACGGGAATTCACCCCTCCACTTT,CASSIGDGNSPLHF
TRBV7-9,TRBD1,.,TRBJ1-2,TGTGCCAGCAGCTCGACCACAGGGGGCGCGTCCTATGGCTACACCTTC,CASSSTTGGASYGYTF
TRBV6-6,.,.,TRBJ1-4,TGTGCCAGCAGTCGTACTATAAATGAAAAACTGTTTTTT,CASSRTINEKLFF
TRBV4-3,TRBD1,.,TRBJ1-6,TGCGCCAGCAGCCAAGTGAGGGTTGGACAGGGATATAATTCACCCCTCCACTTT,CASSQVRVGQGYNSPLHF
TRBV19,.,.,TRBJ1-1,TGTGCCAGTAGTTTCCCCCAGGGGAATAGGACTGAAGCTTTCTTT,CASSFPQGNRTEAFF
TRBV29-1,.,.,TRBJ1-2,TGCAGCGTTGACAGTAACTATGGCTACACCTTC,CSVDSNYGYTF
TRBV9,TRBD1,.,TRBJ1-3,TGTGCCAGCAGCGTTTTCGCCGGGACAGGGGGCGCAGACACCATATATTTT,CASSVFAGTGGADTIYF
TRBV6-2/TRBV6-3,.,.,TRBJ1-1,TGTGCCAGCAGTTACTCCGGGGGACGGGGCACTGAAGCTTTCTTT,CASSYSGGRGTEAFF
TRBV12-2,.,.,TRBJ2-7,TGTGCAAGTCGCAAGCGAGCGGGGCGTAGAACCTACGAGCAGTACTTC,CASRKRAGRRTYEQYF
TRBV18,.,.,TRBJ2-1,TGTGCCAGCTCACCGAGGGCAGAAGACGATGAGCAGTTCTTC,CASSPRAEDDEQFF
TRBV12-3/TRBV12-4,.,.,TRBJ1-6,TGTGCCAGCAGTCGGGGAGGTTCACCCCTCCACTTT,CASSRGGSPLHF
TRBV5-4,TRBD1,few,TRBJ2-3,TGTGCCAGCAGCTCCGGGACAGCTAGGAGCACAGATACGCAGTATTTT,CASSSGTARSTDTQYF
TRBV4-3,.,few,TRBJ1-4,TGCGCCAGCAGCCAAGATAGGGGTACTAACGGAAAACTGTTTTTT,CASSQDRGTNGKLFF
TRBV11-1,.,.,TRBJ2-7,TGTGCCAGCAGCTTAAGATCCCCAGGTCTCTACGAGCAGTACTTC,CASSLRSPGLYEQYF
TRBV28,.,.,TRBJ1-2,TGTGCCAGCAGTCCCGACAGTACCTATGGCTACACCTTC,CASSPDSTYGYTF
TRBV6-5,TRBD1,.,TRBJ1-1,TGTGCCAGCAGGAGACAGGGTGAAGCTTTCTTT,CASRRQGEAFF
TRBV19,.,.,TRBJ1-2,TGTGCCAGTAGTATAGAAGCGGGGGTTGGTGGCTACACCTTC,CASSIEAGVGGYTF
TRBV19,.,.,TRBJ1-3,TGTGCCAGTAGTATTTCGGGACTCTCTGCGCGCGGAAACACCATATATTTT,CASSISGLSARGNTIYF
TRBV7-2,TRBD1,once,TRBJ1-2,TGTGCCAGCAGCGGACAGGGGAACTATGGCTACACCTTC,CASSGQGNYGYTF
TRBV7-3,.,.,TRBJ1-1,TGTGCCAGCAGCTTAGGGCAGGGCACTGAAGCTTTCTTT,CASSLGQGTEAFF
TRBV10-1,.,once,TRBJ1-2,TGCGCCAGCAGTGATGGGAGTAACTATGGCTACACCTTC,CASSDGSNYGYTF
TRBV24-1,.,few,TRBJ2-3,TGTGCCACCAGTCCAGGGGGGTCAGATACGCAGTATTTT,CATSPGGSDTQYF
TRBV2,.,.,TRBJ1-4,TGTGCCACTACACCGGACAGATTCTCAACTAATGAAAAACTGTTTTTT,CATTPDRFSTNEKLFF
TRBV19,.,.,TRBJ2-2,TGTGCCAGTAGTGGCACACGGAACACCGGGGAGCTGTTTTTT,CASSGTRNTGELFF
TRBV7-9,.,.,TRBJ2-7,TGTGCCAGCAGCTCCCGGGACTCCAGCTCCTACGAGCAGTACTTC,CASSSRDSSSYEQYF
TRBV3-1/TRBV3-2,TRBD1,few,TRBJ2-6,TGTGCCAGCAGCCAGCCCCCGGGACAGAAGTCCTCTGGGGCCAACGTCCTGACTTTC,CASSQPPGQKSSGANVLTF
TRBV4-2,.,.,TRBJ1-2,TGTGCCAGCAGCCAAGCCCCTGAGGGGGTAAACTATGGCTACACCTTC,CASSQAPEGVNYGYTF
TRBV5-1,TRBD1,.,TRBJ2-5,TGCGCCAGCAGGCAAGACAGGGTAGAGACCCAGTACTTC,CASRQDRVETQYF
TRBV18,.,.,TRBJ1-5,TGTGCCAGCTCACCAGACAGATCGGTTCAGCCCCAGCATTTT,CASSPDRSVQPQHF
TRBV15,TRBD1,.,TRBJ1-2,TGTGCCACCAGCGTGGGGACAGGGCCTGGCTACACCTTC,CATSVGTGPGYTF
TRBV2,TRBD1,many,TRBJ2-1,TGTGCCAGCAGTTCGACAGGGCCCAATGAGCAGTTCTTC,CASSSTGPNEQFF
TRBV5-1,.,.,TRBJ2-7,TGCGCCAGCAGCCCCGAGGGGGCCTACGAGCAGTACTTC,CASSPEGAYEQYF
TRBV29-1,TRBD1,few,TRBJ1-5,TGCAGCGTCTGGGACAGAAATAGCAATCAGCCCCAGCATTTT,CSVWDRNSNQPQHF
TRBV4-3,TRBD1,.,TRBJ2-3,TGCGCCAGTCGGGACAGGTCTAGCACAGATACGCAGTATTTT,CASRDRSSTDTQYF
TRBV3-1/TRBV3-2,.,.,TRBJ2-3,TGTGCCAGCAGCCTTGCCCGGGGTGGTACCAAGTCAGATACGCAGTATTTT,CASSLARGGTKSDTQYF
TRBV7-7,TRBD1,.,TRBJ2-5,TGTGCTAGCAGCTTAGATCCCCCCCGACAGGGGAGAGGAGAGACCCAGTACTTC,CASSLDPPRQGRGETQYF
TRBV5-6,TRBD1,.,TRBJ2-5,TGTGCCAGCAGCTTGGGGGGACAGGGGGAAGAGACCCAGTACTTC,CASSLGGQGEETQYF
TRBV28,TRBD1,once,TRBJ2-1,TGTGCCAGCAGTTTTTGGACAGGGGTGGATGAGCAGTTCTTC,CASSFWTGVDEQFF
TRBV9,TRBD1,.,TRBJ1-6,TGTGCCAGCAGCGGAGACAGGGGTCGGGATTCACCCCTCCACTTT,CASSGDRGRDSPLHF